The present entry profiles one T cell receptor (beta chain) with its context. Its specificity is not known. The sample originates from a study of radiation and T cells in renal cell carcinoma. Background on the study: Nephrectomy followed 15 Gy stereotactic body radiation by 4 weeks. General study results and limits: From baseline, blood top tumor clonotypes peaked at 2 weeks post-radiation. No pretreatment tumor biopsies were available for baseline clonotypes.

TCRdb's table, derived via immunoSEQ multiplex PCR, lists solely in-frame clones and lacks some. This sample has 130,000 to 150,000 clones, with about 88% found just once. Stated time point: baseline pretreatment blood. Treatment given: 15 Gy SBRT to primary tumor, nephrectomy 4 weeks later. This renal cell carcinoma was of the clear cell type. V was cut by 2 bases and J by 9 bases, with 20 bases left in between. The CDR3 length is 16 residues. The germline CDR1 and CDR2 sequences are MNHEY and SVGAGI. The sequence came from a woman between 50 and 59 years old with renal cell carcinoma. This material consisted of blood, taken from a patient whose treatment included radiotherapy and nephrectomy. V usage is TRBV6-5 and J usage is TRBJ1-5; D is possibly TRBD1 (5 bases). CDR3 bases: TGTGCCAGCAGTTACGGGGCCGCAGGGCCCGGGGCGCCCCAGCATTTT. It yields the protein CASSYGAAGPGAPQHF.